The 20 T cell receptor beta chains given below trace back to one sample, sequenced in a study of T cells expressing NK-cell markers. Each CDR3 protein gets one entry in TCRdb, which reprocessed the 5' RACE reads and gives no DNA. Here the sample table reports some 300,000 distinct CDR3 sequences. Sequenced sample: blood T cells: a sorted CD56 or NKG2C T cell subset, CD4+ or CD8+ T cells, or bulk PBMC T cells (not recorded which). The receptor set was obtained from a man younger than 30 in good health.

Here the CDR3 reads CASRGAGEQFF. This chain uses TRBV19 with TRBJ2-1; TCRdb reports TRBD1, a call that lacks DNA to check it against. Germline V gene sequence: CDR1 LNHDA, CDR2 SQIVND (reference sequence). There are 11 residues in the CDR3.

The chain couples TRBV6-1 to TRBJ2-7; TCRdb returns TRBD1, unconfirmable since there is no DNA. Per the germline V gene, CDR1 is MNHNS and CDR2 is SASEGT. This CDR3 spans 18 amino acids. Here the CDR3 reads CASSRTEDSHISAYEQYF.

The chain recombines TRBV7-3 with TRBJ2-3. This CDR3 is built from 14 residues. Germline loops: CDR1 SGHTA, CDR2 FQGTGA. The chain's CDR3 is CASSLIPSTDTQYF.

This rearrangement joins TRBV12-3 or TRBV12-4 to TRBJ2-7; without DNA, the TCRdb call of TRBD1 cannot be checked. The CDR3 has 13 amino acids. The CDR3: CASSRGVEYEQYF.

This chain uses TRBV6-5 with TRBJ1-2. The CDR3 is 14 residues long. CDR1 is MNHEY and CDR2 is SVGAGI in the germline V gene. CDR3 region: CASSYDRANYGYTF.

This chain connects TRBV7-2 to TRBJ2-1. This CDR3 is 14 amino acids long. Germline CDR1 reads SGHTA; CDR2 reads FQGNSA. The CDR3: CASSLAGVYNEQFF.

The CDR3 is CSARGGTERLEQYF. This sequence joins TRBV20-1 and TRBJ2-3; TCRdb proposes TRBD1, but this gene call is untestable without DNA. This CDR3 spans 14 amino acids. In germline, CDR1 is DFQATT, CDR2 SNEGSKA (reference sequence).

The CDR3 sequence is CSARGGGLGLNIQYF. The rearrangement links TRBV20-1 to TRBJ2-4; TCRdb returns TRBD2, unconfirmable since there is no DNA. Germline V gives CDR1 DFQATT, CDR2 SNEGSKA (reference sequence). This CDR3 is built from 15 residues.

This chain uses TRBV25-1 with TRBJ1-1; TCRdb reports TRBD1, a call that lacks DNA to check it against. The CDR3 extends over 14 amino acids. Germline V gene lookup returns CDR1 MGHDK and CDR2 SYGVNS. This chain's CDR3 is CASTFSQGNTEAFF. The full variable domain, with the rest looked up from reference TRBV25-1 and TRBJ1-1, is EADIYQTPRYLVIGTGKKITLECSQTMGHDKMYWYQQDPGMELHLIHYSYGVNSTEKGDLSSESTVSRIRTEHFPLTLESARPSHTSQYLCASTFSQGNTEAFFGQGTRLTVV.

CDR3 amino acids: CASSQPGQASAFF. The chain combines TRBV4-1 with TRBJ1-1; the D gene TCRdb calls, TRBD1, cannot be checked with no DNA. The CDR3 runs 13 residues. The germline V gene has CDR1 MGHRA and CDR2 YSYEKL.

The J gene is TRBJ2-3, the V gene TRBV12-3 or TRBV12-4; TCRdb gives TRBD2 as the D gene, but with no DNA this cannot be confirmed. The CDR3 is made up of 19 amino acids. The CDR3 here is CASSLHGGPSIVGTDTQYF.

This chain connects TRBV11-2 to TRBJ2-7. The length of the CDR3 is 17 residues. From germline, CDR1 is SGHAT and CDR2 FQNNGV. This CDR3 is CASSLLRGARSSYEQYF.

The chain carries TRBV12-3 or TRBV12-4 and TRBJ1-1. The CDR3 has 14 residues. CDR3 in amino acids: CATDRTGGYPEAFF.

V and J are TRBV20-1 and TRBJ1-2; the D call of TRBD1 rests on TCRdb alone, since no DNA is present to check it. Germline values: CDR1 DFQATT, CDR2 SNEGSKA (reference sequence). The CDR3 runs to 17 residues. CDR3 amino acids: CSARDQGAPGGSYGYTF.

The chain uses TRBV7-6 and TRBJ2-5; TCRdb's assignment of TRBD1 cannot be checked, as there is no DNA. Germline CDR1 is SGHVS and CDR2 is FNYEAQ. CDR3 size: 15 residues. CDR3 protein: CASSLVPGDGETQYF.

J is TRBJ2-1 and V is TRBV12-3 or TRBV12-4; TCRdb's D call of TRBD1 is untestable without DNA. The CDR3 totals 16 residues. The CDR3 here is CASRDRARLGLGEQFF.

V is TRBV25-1 and J is TRBJ2-1; lacking DNA, the TRBD2 call made by TCRdb goes unchecked. Per germline, CDR1 MGHDK and CDR2 SYGVNS. This CDR3 has 17 residues. CDR3 sequence reads: CASSGGALAGPINEQFF.

The CDR3 reads CASSLRTGGTEAFF. V usage is TRBV3-1 and J usage is TRBJ1-1; there is no DNA to check the TCRdb D call of TRBD1. This CDR3 has 14 residues. From germline, CDR1 is LGHDT and CDR2 YNNKEL (reference sequence).

The chain carries TRBV5-1 and TRBJ2-3. CDR1 is SGHRS, CDR2 YFSETQ, per germline. The CDR3 loop spans 15 amino acids. This CDR3 is CASRPDGGSEDTQYF. Supplemented by reference TRBV5-1 and TRBJ2-3, the full variable domain reads KAGVTQTPRYLIKTRGQQVTLSCSPISGHRSVSWYQQTPGQGLQFLFEYFSETQRNKGNFPGRFSGRQFSNSRSEMNVSTLELGDSALYLCASRPDGGSEDTQYFGPGTRLTVL.

J is TRBJ2-1 and V is TRBV5-1; the TRBD2 assignment by TCRdb is unverifiable without DNA. Germline CDR1 is SGHRS and CDR2 is YFSETQ. The CDR3 covers 17 residues. This chain's CDR3 is CASSFRLAGTTYNEQFF.